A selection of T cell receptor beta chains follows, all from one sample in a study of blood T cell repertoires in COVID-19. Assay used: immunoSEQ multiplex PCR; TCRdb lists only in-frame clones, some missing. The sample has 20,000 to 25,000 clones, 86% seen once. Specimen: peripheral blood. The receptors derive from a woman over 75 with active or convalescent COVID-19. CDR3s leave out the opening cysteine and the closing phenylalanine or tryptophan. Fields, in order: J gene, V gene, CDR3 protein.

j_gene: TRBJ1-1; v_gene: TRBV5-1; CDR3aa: ASSLAGQITEAF
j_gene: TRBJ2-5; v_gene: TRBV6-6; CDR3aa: ASSFGQETQY
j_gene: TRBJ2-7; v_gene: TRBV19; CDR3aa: ASSASNLNSYEQY
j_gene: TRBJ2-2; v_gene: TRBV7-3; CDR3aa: ASSIPGQSTGELF
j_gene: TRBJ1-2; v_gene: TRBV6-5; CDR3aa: ASSYLLDRANGYT
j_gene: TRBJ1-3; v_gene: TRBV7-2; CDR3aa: ASSLRQGFGNTIY
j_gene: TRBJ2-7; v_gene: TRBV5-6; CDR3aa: ASSSGLSSYEQY
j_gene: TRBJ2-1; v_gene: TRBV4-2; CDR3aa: ASSPYPGYNEQF
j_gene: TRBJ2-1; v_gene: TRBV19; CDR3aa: ASSMGGRSYNEQF
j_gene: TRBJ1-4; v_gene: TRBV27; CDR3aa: ASSLTVRNEKLF
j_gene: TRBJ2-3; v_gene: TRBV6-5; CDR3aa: ASSYPTGDTQY
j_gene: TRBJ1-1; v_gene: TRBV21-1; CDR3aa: ASSRQGEGSTEAF
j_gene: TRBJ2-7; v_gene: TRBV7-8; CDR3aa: ASSLSGTYEQY
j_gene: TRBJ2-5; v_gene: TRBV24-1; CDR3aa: ATSEGHQVATQY
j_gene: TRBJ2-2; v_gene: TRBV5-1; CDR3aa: ASSPQGLNTGELF
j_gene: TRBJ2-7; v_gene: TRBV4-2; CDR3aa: ASSQDPGFANEQY
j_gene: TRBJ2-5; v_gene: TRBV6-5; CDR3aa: ASSLDRGKVETQY
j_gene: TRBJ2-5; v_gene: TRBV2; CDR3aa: ASSFQGIETQY
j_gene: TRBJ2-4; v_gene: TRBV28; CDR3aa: ASSPLGQGDFVNIQY
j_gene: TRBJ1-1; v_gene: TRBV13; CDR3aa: ASSRPGGASWKFMNTEAF
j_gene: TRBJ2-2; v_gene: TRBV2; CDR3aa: ASRNQQIFLGLGGELF
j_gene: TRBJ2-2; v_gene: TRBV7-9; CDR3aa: ASSILAGGSGELF
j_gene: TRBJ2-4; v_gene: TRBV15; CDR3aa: ATSRDRGTLGTKNIQY
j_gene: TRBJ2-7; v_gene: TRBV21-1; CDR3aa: ASSKVGEAGPSMQY
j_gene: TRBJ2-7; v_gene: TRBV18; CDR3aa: ASSPSMMARDEQY